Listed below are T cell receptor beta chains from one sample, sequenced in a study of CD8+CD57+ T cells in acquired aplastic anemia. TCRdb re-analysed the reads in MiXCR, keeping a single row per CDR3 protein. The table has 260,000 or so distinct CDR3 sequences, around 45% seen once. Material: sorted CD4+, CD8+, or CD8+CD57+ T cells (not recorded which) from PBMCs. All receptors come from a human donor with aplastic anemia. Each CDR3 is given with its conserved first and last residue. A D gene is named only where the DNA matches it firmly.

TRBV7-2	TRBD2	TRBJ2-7	CASSSRTSGGMYEQYF
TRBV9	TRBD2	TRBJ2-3	CASSPPSGGVIDEQYF
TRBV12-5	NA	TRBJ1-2	CASGQDGRNYGYTF
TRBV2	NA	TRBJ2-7	CASSQPQGGDEQYF
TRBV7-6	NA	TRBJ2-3	CASSLRGKDQDTQYF
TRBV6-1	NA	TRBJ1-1	CASSEPGSSTEAFF
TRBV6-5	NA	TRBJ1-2	CASSEGSGYTF
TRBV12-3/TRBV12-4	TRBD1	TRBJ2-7	CASSWDRVGEQYF
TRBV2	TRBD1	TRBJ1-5	CASKGGGSNQPQHF
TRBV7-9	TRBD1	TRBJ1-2	CASSRTGGYGYTF
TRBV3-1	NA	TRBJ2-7	CASSQGQSPPYEQYF
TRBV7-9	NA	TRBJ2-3	CASSLGPGSDTQYF
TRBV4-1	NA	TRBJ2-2	CASSPRDTYTGELSF
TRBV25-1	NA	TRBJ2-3	CASRRGTLGDTQYF
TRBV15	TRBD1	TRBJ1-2	CATSRAGQAANYGYTF
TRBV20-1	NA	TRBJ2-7	CSASGGVSSYEQYF
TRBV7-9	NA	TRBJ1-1	CASSTGGRSKAFF
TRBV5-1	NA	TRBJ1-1	CASSSLMIGQRNTEAFF
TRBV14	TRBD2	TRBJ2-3	CASSLHAGGWDTQYF
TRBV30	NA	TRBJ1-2	CAWSGGANYGYTF
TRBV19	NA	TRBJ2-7	CASSPRGGTYEQYF
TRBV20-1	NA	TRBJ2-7	CSARAPGLVEQYF
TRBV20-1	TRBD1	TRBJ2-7	CNAGRQGRSYEQYF
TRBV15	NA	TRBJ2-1	CATSSAQFFQQFF
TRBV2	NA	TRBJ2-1	CASSPPDGSHNEQFF
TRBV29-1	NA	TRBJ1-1	CSVVEGGNTEAFF
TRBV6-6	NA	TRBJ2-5	CASILGVGETQYF
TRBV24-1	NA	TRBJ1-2	CATSDTDFDGYTF
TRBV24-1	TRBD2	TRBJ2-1	CATSAPTGTSGSRNYNEQFF
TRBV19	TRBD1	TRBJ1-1	CASSPGQYTEAFF
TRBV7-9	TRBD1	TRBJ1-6	CASSFDGQASPLHF
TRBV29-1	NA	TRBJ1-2	CSVGDGGDYGCTF
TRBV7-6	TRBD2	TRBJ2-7	CASTRGEGGNEQYF
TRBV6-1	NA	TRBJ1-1	CASRLTFGGDTEAFF
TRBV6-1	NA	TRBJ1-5	CASTTTGSQPQHF
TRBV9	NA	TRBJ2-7	CASSGANSYEQYF
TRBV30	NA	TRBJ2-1	CAWSFSGEQFF
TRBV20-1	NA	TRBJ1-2	CSATGTETLYGYTF
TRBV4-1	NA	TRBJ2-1	CASMAGADSYNEQFF
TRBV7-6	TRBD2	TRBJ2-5	CASSLLGRGGRETQYF